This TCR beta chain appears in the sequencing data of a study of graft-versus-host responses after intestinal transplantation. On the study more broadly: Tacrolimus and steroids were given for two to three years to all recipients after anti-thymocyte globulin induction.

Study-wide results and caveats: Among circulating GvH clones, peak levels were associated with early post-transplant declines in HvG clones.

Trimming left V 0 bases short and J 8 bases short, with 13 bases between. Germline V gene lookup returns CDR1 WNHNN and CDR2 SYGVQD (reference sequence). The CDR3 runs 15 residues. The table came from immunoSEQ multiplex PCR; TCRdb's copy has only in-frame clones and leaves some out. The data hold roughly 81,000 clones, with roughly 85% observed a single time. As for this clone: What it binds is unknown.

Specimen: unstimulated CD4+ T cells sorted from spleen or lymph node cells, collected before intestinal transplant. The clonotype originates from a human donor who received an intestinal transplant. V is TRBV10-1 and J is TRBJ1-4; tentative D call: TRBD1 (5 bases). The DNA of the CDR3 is TGCGCCAGCAGTGAGTCTGCCAGGGTTGAGGAAAAACTGTTTTTT. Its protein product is CASSESARVEEKLFF.